A selection of T cell receptor beta chains follows, all from one sample in a study of blood T cells in healthy people across ages. TCRdb passed the 5' RACE reads through MiXCR, listing each CDR3 protein once. This table has around 500,000 distinct CDR3 sequences, about 27% appearing once. This sample also belongs to another study, concerning T cells of mothers and their children.

The specimen was blood. The receptors derive from a boy between 2 and 15 years old in good health. Both conserved end residues are part of each CDR3. The D gene is left open where the match is weak. Clone sizes are given selectively: once, few, many, or a class where the clone is expanded.

clone_size,d_call,v_call,j_call,cdr3_aa,cdr3_nt
few,NA,TRBV7-8,TRBJ1-1,CASSGAWNTEAFF,TGTGCCAGCAGCGGAGCATGGAACACTGAAGCTTTCTTT
NA,NA,TRBV5-1,TRBJ2-3,CAGSLRGSTDTQYF,TGCGCCGGCAGCTTGAGGGGTAGCACAGATACGCAGTATTTT
NA,NA,TRBV12-3/TRBV12-4,TRBJ2-7,CASSLRSNFYEQYF,TGTGCCAGCAGTTTAAGGTCCAACTTCTACGAGCAGTACTTC
NA,NA,TRBV6-4,TRBJ1-2,CASSEEPFYGYTF,TGTGCCAGCAGTGAAGAACCGTTCTATGGCTACACCTTC
few,NA,TRBV20-1,TRBJ1-5,CSATSGGPSNQPQHF,TGCAGTGCTACCAGCGGAGGACCTAGCAATCAGCCCCAGCATTTT
few,TRBD2,TRBV3-1,TRBJ2-5,CASSHSGGQETQYF,TGTGCCAGCAGCCACAGCGGGGGCCAAGAGACCCAGTACTTC
few,NA,TRBV21-1,TRBJ1-3,CARNSYSGNTIYF,TGTGCCAGAAACAGCTACTCTGGAAACACCATATATTTT
NA,NA,TRBV6-2/TRBV6-3,TRBJ2-3,CASSSYFGVGTDTQYF,TGTGCCAGCAGTTCCTATTTTGGGGTCGGAACAGATACGCAGTATTTT
few,NA,TRBV27,TRBJ2-2,CASSFLATGELFF,TGTGCCAGCAGTTTCCTAGCGACCGGGGAGCTGTTTTTT
few,NA,TRBV2,TRBJ1-2,CASRVGGDGYTF,TGTGCCAGCCGAGTCGGGGGCGATGGCTACACCTTC
NA,NA,TRBV6-1,TRBJ2-6,CASTGTWAGANVLTF,TGTGCCAGCACGGGAACCTGGGCTGGGGCCAACGTCCTGACTTTC
NA,NA,TRBV20-1,TRBJ2-1,CSARDLGRYNEQFF,TGCAGTGCTAGAGATCTGGGGAGATACAATGAGCAGTTCTTC
NA,TRBD2,TRBV7-7,TRBJ2-2,CASSRGGLTGELFF,TGTGCCAGCAGTCGGGGAGGGCTCACCGGGGAGCTGTTTTTT
NA,NA,TRBV3-1,TRBJ2-5,CASSHFQETQYF,TGTGCCAGCAGCCATTTCCAAGAGACCCAGTACTTC
NA,TRBD1,TRBV10-3,TRBJ1-5,CAISAGQGDQPQHF,TGTGCCATCAGTGCCGGACAGGGAGATCAGCCCCAGCATTTT
few,TRBD2,TRBV12-3/TRBV12-4,TRBJ2-7,CASNKNGGEQYF,TGTGCCAGCAATAAAAACGGGGGGGAGCAGTACTTC
once,NA,TRBV5-1,TRBJ1-1,CASSFSADSTEAFF,TGCGCCAGCAGCTTTAGCGCAGATAGCACTGAAGCTTTCTTT
few,NA,TRBV7-6,TRBJ2-5,CASSPSGERETQYF,TGTGCCAGCAGCCCCTCCGGGGAAAGAGAGACCCAGTACTTC
NA,TRBD2,TRBV5-1,TRBJ2-7,CASRAGGLYEQYF,TGCGCCAGCAGAGCGGGAGGTCTATACGAGCAGTACTTC
few,TRBD1,TRBV18,TRBJ2-7,CASCRDRAYEQYF,TGTGCCAGCTGCCGGGACAGGGCCTACGAGCAGTACTTC
NA,NA,TRBV6-6,TRBJ1-3,CASSSRGVSGNTIYF,TGTGCCAGCAGTTCTCGAGGGGTATCTGGAAACACCATATATTTT
NA,NA,TRBV19,TRBJ2-4,CASSNQGTKNIQYF,TGTGCCAGTAGTAATCAGGGGACCAAAAACATTCAGTACTTC
few,NA,TRBV2,TRBJ2-2,CASKTDGNTGELFF,TGTGCCAGCAAAACGGACGGGAACACCGGGGAGCTGTTTTTT
many,TRBD2,TRBV19,TRBJ2-7,CASSTTSGSYEQYF,TGTGCCAGTAGTACTACTAGCGGGAGTTACGAGCAGTACTTC
NA,TRBD1,TRBV12-3/TRBV12-4,TRBJ2-1,CASSRGQGPYNEQFF,TGTGCCAGCAGTCGGGGACAGGGCCCCTACAATGAGCAGTTCTTC
NA,NA,TRBV7-8,TRBJ1-4,CASSLAPWGTNEKLFF,TGTGCCAGCAGCTTAGCACCCTGGGGAACTAATGAAAAACTGTTTTTT
NA,NA,TRBV29-1,TRBJ1-1,CSVVPPDLNTEAFF,TGCAGCGTTGTTCCTCCAGACTTGAACACTGAAGCTTTCTTT
few,TRBD2,TRBV7-9,TRBJ2-1,CASSLVTSPSGGYNEQFF,TGTGCCAGCAGCTTAGTGACGAGCCCCAGCGGGGGGTACAATGAGCAGTTCTTC
few,NA,TRBV7-6,TRBJ1-3,CASSLDRSGGNTIYF,TGTGCCAGCAGCTTAGATCGGTCGGGGGGAAACACCATATATTTT
few,NA,TRBV27,TRBJ2-3,CASSFGSGVADTQYF,TGTGCCAGCAGTTTTGGATCAGGGGTCGCAGATACGCAGTATTTT
few,TRBD2,TRBV3-1,TRBJ2-1,CASADGGAGEQFF,TGTGCCAGCGCTGACGGGGGGGCGGGTGAGCAGTTCTTC
few,TRBD2,TRBV7-2,TRBJ2-5,CASSSRTSGRTQYF,TGTGCCAGCAGCTCCAGGACTAGCGGGAGAACCCAGTACTTC
few,NA,TRBV6-2/TRBV6-3,TRBJ2-7,CASSYPGLSGEQYF,TGTGCCAGCAGTTACCCCGGACTTTCGGGTGAGCAGTACTTC
NA,TRBD2,TRBV11-2,TRBJ2-7,CASSLGSWTSNSYEQYF,TGTGCCAGCAGCTTAGGTTCCTGGACTAGTAACTCCTACGAGCAGTACTTC
few,NA,TRBV11-2,TRBJ2-7,CASSLEASLGYEQYF,TGTGCCAGCAGCTTAGAAGCTAGCCTGGGATACGAGCAGTACTTC
few,NA,TRBV20-1,TRBJ1-2,CSARSGFGYTF,TGCAGTGCTAGAAGTGGGTTTGGCTACACCTTC
few,NA,TRBV7-2,TRBJ2-4,CASSSASIQYF,TGTGCCAGCAGCTCAGCGTCCATTCAGTACTTC
NA,TRBD2,TRBV29-1,TRBJ2-7,CSVTSGDLYEQYF,TGCAGCGTCACTAGCGGGGACCTCTACGAGCAGTACTTC
few,NA,TRBV7-2,TRBJ2-1,CASSLGAFHNEQFF,TGTGCCAGCAGCTTAGGGGCTTTCCACAATGAGCAGTTCTTC
NA,TRBD1,TRBV5-1,TRBJ2-3,CASSPGTGGSTDTQYF,TGCGCCAGCAGCCCCGGGACAGGGGGCTCCACAGATACGCAGTATTTT
NA,NA,TRBV7-9,TRBJ2-1,CASSLVLVAYNEQFF,TGTGCCAGCAGCTTAGTCCTGGTGGCGTACAATGAGCAGTTCTTC
few,TRBD1,TRBV7-6,TRBJ2-5,CASGAGTGNPQETQYF,TGTGCCAGCGGTGCCGGGACAGGGAACCCCCAAGAGACCCAGTACTTC